This T cell receptor (beta chain) was obtained from a study of blood T cell repertoires in COVID-19 (dated by TCRdb to about 2020). Describing the broader study: Samples covering the acute and convalescent phases of COVID-19 were provided by collaborators in the United States, Italy and Spain. The material from the prospective study consisted of cDNA or gDNA derived from T cells, B-cell-depleted T cells, or PBMCs. The dataset comprised deeply sampled blood TCRbeta repertoires from subjects exposed to, actively infected with, or recovered from COVID-19. A freely available public database, intended as a resource for researchers studying the immune response to SARS-CoV-2, is where the repertoires were released. The samples were drawn from the first 160 participants of the ongoing ImmuneRACE study and from roughly 1,300 subjects provided by 6 global collaborators. Nearly every sample came with metadata listing a de-identified subject ID, COVID-19 status, age in years and sex. Where available, HLA class I and class II types were obtained from metadata supplied by the sample provider rather than from assay-based typing. The study at large found these results: The quantity of clinical and demographic metadata differed by source and by participant and was supplied without curation.

The CDR3 has 13 residues if both end residues are counted. CDR1 and CDR2 are read off the germline V gene as MDHEN and SYDVKM. Details on this clone: What this receptor recognizes is not known. This CDR3 is missing its conserved last phenylalanine or tryptophan, likely due to a read error. The limits of the CDR3 on the DNA are not certain, so only TCRdb's listed CDR3 is given.

The immunoSEQ Assay, a bias-controlled multiplex PCR, was used to amplify TCRbeta CDR3 regions from genomic DNA. The authors' pipeline ran thus. The number of nucleated cells in each sample was estimated by amplification of reference gene primers within the assay. To quantify the absolute abundance of each unique TCRbeta CDR3 rearrangement, sequence reads were collapsed and filtered. For each sample, productive Simpson clonality was calculated as the square root of Simpson's diversity index over productive rearrangements. Sourced from immuneACCESS, this table was stored by TCRdb with only in-frame sequences that have V and J called. A share of the clones is absent; for the studies checked, an unresolved V gene accounts for under half, and the remainder has no known explanation. V, J and clone size were drawn from that table, and D and trimming were deduced from the DNA. The sample table lists 30,000 to 45,000 clones, about nine tenths of them with a count of one. The leading ten clones occupy about 12% of the sample.

Whole blood was collected in K2EDTA tubes by collaborating institutions according to the institutions' own protocols. Collaborator samples were shipped for TCRbeta analysis as frozen whole blood, isolated PBMCs, or DNA extracted from either sample type. The rearrangement joined TRBV28 to TRBJ2-3; the DNA was not used to check the table's D call, TRBD2. The sample taken for sequencing was peripheral blood. The receptor was derived from a man in his 70s with acute or convalescent COVID-19. The CDR3 reads as follows: CASSLSGLAGLSV.